This TCR beta chain was sequenced in a study of blood T cell repertoires in COVID-19. The CDR3 extends over 15 amino acids. Germline V gives CDR1 SGHTA, CDR2 FQGNSA. V was clipped by 9 bases and J by 0 bases, with 18 bases between them. This table comes from immunoSEQ multiplex PCR, and its TCRdb copy is limited to in-frame clones, with some not included. The data hold 100,000 or so clones, with roughly 87% observed a single time. This chain uses TRBV7-2 with TRBJ2-7, with D perhaps matching TRBD2 (5 bases). The sequence was collected from an elderly man with acute or convalescent COVID-19. The material sequenced was peripheral blood. This chain's CDR3 is CASSRWASSSYEQYF. In nucleotides, the CDR3 is TGTGCCAGTTCCCGATGGGCTAGCAGCTCCTACGAGCAGTACTTC.